The 20 T cell receptor beta chains below all came from one sample that was sequenced in a study of cytomegalovirus exposure and HLA in healthy donors (dated by TCRdb to 2015 to 2018). Library creation used the immunoSEQ multiplex PCR assay. Not all clones reach the TCRdb copy of this immuneACCESS table, which keeps in-frame sequences only. Checked studies attribute under half of the gap to unresolved V genes and leave the rest unexplained. The sample contains hundreds of thousands of clones, less than 90% of them found a single time. The ten largest account for approximately 12% of the sample. Sequenced material: PBMCs. These receptors came from a man younger than 30 in good health and CMV-seropositive.

The J gene is TRBJ1-2, the V gene TRBV10-3; the D is unclear. CDR1 is ENHRY and CDR2 is SYGVKD in the germline V gene. V was pared by 0 bases and J by 2 bases, with 7 bases between. This CDR3 contains 14 residues. In DNA, the CDR3 is TGTGCCATCAGTGAGTCCTCGGTAAACTATGGCTACACCTTC. It translates to CAISESSVNYGYTF.

The gene calls are TRBV28 and TRBJ2-1, with 9 bases aligning to TRBD2. The CDR3 spans 14 residues. V gave up 8 bases and J gave up 11 bases; unmatched junction bases: 13. The germline V gene encodes CDR1 MDHEN and CDR2 SYDVKM. This CDR3 is CASLTGREGFQQFF. For the CDR3, the DNA is TGTGCCAGCTTGACTGGGCGGGAGGGCTTTCAGCAGTTCTTC.

J is TRBJ2-4 and V is TRBV28, with 10 nucleotides matching TRBD2. Germline V gene lookup returns CDR1 MDHEN and CDR2 SYDVKM. V was clipped by 3 bases and J by 1 base; unmatched bases: 3. CDR3 length: 16 residues. The CDR3 loop is CASSFRLAGAKNIQYF. In nucleotides, the CDR3 is TGTGCCAGCAGTTTTCGACTAGCGGGTGCCAAAAACATTCAGTACTTC.

This chain uses TRBV14 with TRBJ2-1, with 10 bases aligning to TRBD2. CDR1 and CDR2 (germline): SGHDN, FVKESK. CDR3 length: 16 amino acids. The V and J ends lost 5 bases and 5 bases, in that order; junction bases with no gene match: 9. As DNA, the CDR3 is TGTGCCAGCAGCAAACTAGCGGGACGGGCGCACAATGAGCAGTTCTTC. Amino acids: CASSKLAGRAHNEQFF.

There are a few counts of this clone. The chain combines TRBV7-2 with TRBJ2-6; D uncertain. The CDR3 is made up of 16 amino acids. Trimming took 1 base from V and 5 from J, leaving 12 bases between them. Germline V lookup: CDR1 SGHTA, CDR2 FQGNSA. In nucleotides, the CDR3 is TGTGCCAGCAGCTTAGGAAGGCCCCCGCGGGCCAACGTCCTGACTTTC. Protein: CASSLGRPPRANVLTF.

This chain joins TRBV19 and TRBJ2-7; TRBD2 matches 12 bases. J gave up 5 bases and V 1 base, and 12 bases lay outside the gene matches. Germline V CDR1 and CDR2: LNHDA, SQIVND (reference sequence). The CDR3 is 18 residues long. Here the CDR3 reads CASSIGLAGGPALHEQYF. The CDR3 DNA reads as TGTGCCAGTAGTATAGGCCTAGCGGGAGGGCCGGCTCTACACGAGCAGTACTTC.

This rearrangement joins TRBV9 to TRBJ2-7; TRBD2 matches at 11 bases. Germline values: CDR1 SGDLS, CDR2 YYNGEE. The CDR3 is made up of 14 amino acids. V shed 4 bases and J 4 bases; nucleotides not matched to a gene: 4. For the CDR3, the DNA is TGTGCCAGCAGCAGACTAGCGGGACCTTACGAGCAGTACTTC. Its translation: CASSRLAGPYEQYF. The entire variable domain, with the rest obtained from reference TRBV9 and TRBJ2-7, is as follows: DSGVTQTPKHLITATGQRVTLRCSPRSGDLSVYWYQQSLDQGLQFLIQYYNGEERAKGNILERFSAQQFPDLHSELNLSSLELGDSALYFCASSRLAGPYEQYFGPGTRLTVT.

This chain joins TRBV4-3 and TRBJ1-1; D is perhaps TRBD1 (6 bases). Germline V gives CDR1 LGHNA, CDR2 YSLEER. Trimming took 5 bases from V and 0 from J, leaving 13 bases between them. This CDR3 comprises 15 residues. The CDR3 DNA reads TGCGCCAGCAGCTTAGGGGCAGGGGTGAACACTGAAGCTTTCTTT. Its protein is CASSLGAGVNTEAFF.

The chain is built from TRBV27 and TRBJ2-3; D gene unclear. CDR3 length: 14 residues. Germline V gene sequence: CDR1 MNHEY, CDR2 SMNVEV (reference sequence). Between the trimmed V and J ends, which lost 3 bases and 0 bases, there was a span of 7 bases. CDR3 amino acids: CASSLAYSTDTQYF. As DNA, the CDR3 is TGTGCCAGCAGTTTGGCCTACAGCACAGATACGCAGTATTTT.

The chain carries TRBV10-1 and TRBJ1-2, with no clear D. V was pared by 0 bases and J by 4 bases, with 15 bases between. CDR3 length: 16 residues. The germline gives CDR1 WNHNN, CDR2 SYGVQD (reference sequence). The CDR3 bases are TGCGCCAGCAGTGAGTCGCGCCTCGACGGGATCTATGGCTACACCTTC. Amino acids: CASSESRLDGIYGYTF.

This clone was observed a few times. A read error may produce the germline difference seen at one junction end. The rearrangement joins TRBV18 to TRBJ2-7, with 9 bases aligning to TRBD1. This CDR3 is 12 amino acids long. In germline, CDR1 is KGHSH, CDR2 LQKENI. The chain's CDR3 is CASSPGGDRERF. CDR3 bases: TGTGCCAGCTCACCAGGAGGGGACAGGGAGCGCTTC.

The V gene is TRBV11-2, the J gene TRBJ2-1; 11 bases map to TRBD2. Unmatched junction bases numbered 18, after V lost 6 bases and J lost 5 bases. The CDR3 runs to 19 residues. Germline CDR1 and CDR2: SGHAT and FQNNGV. CDR3 sequence reads: CASSLTPGLAVTADNEQFF. The CDR3 DNA is TGTGCCAGCAGTTTAACGCCGGGACTAGCGGTAACCGCGGACAATGAGCAGTTCTTC.

The chain is built from TRBV10-3 and TRBJ2-7, with 7 bases matching TRBD1. The trim removed 2 bases at V and 2 bases at J, leaving 6 bases unmatched. CDR3 length: 15 amino acids. Germline CDR1 is ENHRY and CDR2 is SYGVKD. Here the CDR3 reads CAISEARGLTYEQYF. The DNA of the CDR3 is TGTGCCATCAGTGAGGCTAGGGGGCTCACCTACGAGCAGTACTTC.

The genes are TRBV27 and TRBJ2-7; D may be TRBD1 (6 bases). The CDR3 contains 13 residues. Trimming took 7 bases from V and 0 from J, leaving 10 bases between them. In germline, CDR1 is MNHEY, CDR2 SMNVEV (reference sequence). The CDR3 protein is CASKGQSSYEQYF. In DNA, the CDR3 is TGTGCCAGCAAAGGACAGTCCTCCTACGAGCAGTACTTC.

The CDR3 region is CASSREDNEQFF. CDR3 nucleotide sequence: TGTGCCAGCAGCCGGGAAGACAATGAGCAGTTCTTC. V gene TRBV11-2 combines with J gene TRBJ2-1; the D gene is possibly TRBD2 (5 bases). CDR3 size: 12 residues. Germline CDR1 and CDR2: SGHAT and FQNNGV. V dropped 5 bases and J dropped 5 bases, with 7 bases sitting between them.

The gene calls are TRBV11-2 and TRBJ1-2, with D unclear. The germline V and J ends were trimmed by 4 bases and 8 bases, with 11 bases remaining between them. CDR1 is SGHAT and CDR2 is FQNNGV in the germline V gene. The CDR3 runs to 12 residues. The CDR3 DNA sequence: TGTGCCAGCAGCTCCACCGTCGGGGGCTACACCTTC. It encodes CASSSTVGGYTF.

This clone has more than one count but fewer than ten. This sequence joins TRBV9 and TRBJ2-2; D not certain. The V end lost 5 bases, the J end lost 2 bases, and 13 bases lay between the germline ends. The CDR3 spans 15 residues. Germline CDR1 is SGDLS and CDR2 is YYNGEE. The CDR3 DNA is TGTGCCAGCAGGAAGGAGACCGGAAACACCGGGGAGCTGTTTTTT. Residues: CASRKETGNTGELFF.

The CDR3 reads CASSTPRQGNTEAFF. CDR3 in DNA: TGTGCCAGCAGCACCCCCCGACAGGGGAACACTGAAGCTTTCTTT. This sequence joins TRBV5-6 and TRBJ1-1; 7 bases map to TRBD1. J lost 1 base, V lost 4 bases, and 7 bases had no gene match. Germline V gene sequence: CDR1 SGHDT, CDR2 YYEEEE. This CDR3 contains 15 residues.

The chain is built from TRBV20-1 and TRBJ2-1, with a tentative D call TRBD2 (5 bases). Germline V gene sequence: CDR1 DFQATT, CDR2 SNEGSKA (reference sequence). The CDR3 loop spans 11 amino acids. Trimming removed 5 bases from V and 8 bases from J, with 10 bases in between. The CDR3 DNA reads TGCAGTGCTCGAGGGCCAGATGAGCAGTTCTTC. It codes for CSARGPDEQFF.

The V and J genes are TRBV5-1 and TRBJ2-7, with a weak D call TRBD2 (7 bases). The CDR3 spans 15 residues. CDR1 is SGHRS, CDR2 YFSETQ, per germline. V was cut by 0 bases and J by 4 bases, with 14 bases left in between. CDR3 sequence: CASSLEGGRGYEQYF. For the CDR3, the DNA is TGCGCCAGCAGCTTGGAGGGTGGGAGGGGGTACGAGCAGTACTTC. Looking up the rest from reference TRBV5-1 and TRBJ2-7 gives the full variable domain: KAGVTQTPRYLIKTRGQQVTLSCSPISGHRSVSWYQQTPGQGLQFLFEYFSETQRNKGNFPGRFSGRQFSNSRSEMNVSTLELGDSALYLCASSLEGGRGYEQYFGPGTRLTVT.